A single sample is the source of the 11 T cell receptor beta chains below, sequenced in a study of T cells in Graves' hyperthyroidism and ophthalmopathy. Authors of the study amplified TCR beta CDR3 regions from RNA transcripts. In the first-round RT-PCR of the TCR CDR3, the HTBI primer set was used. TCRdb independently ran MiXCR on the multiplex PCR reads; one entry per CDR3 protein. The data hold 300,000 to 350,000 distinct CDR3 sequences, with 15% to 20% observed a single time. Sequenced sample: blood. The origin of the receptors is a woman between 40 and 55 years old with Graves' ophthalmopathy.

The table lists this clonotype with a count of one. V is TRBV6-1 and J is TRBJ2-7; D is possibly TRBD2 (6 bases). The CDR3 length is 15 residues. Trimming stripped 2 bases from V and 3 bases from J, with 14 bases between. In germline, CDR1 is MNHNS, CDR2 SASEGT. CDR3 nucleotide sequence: TGTGCCAGCAGTGAATCGGGGGAGGTGGTCTACGAGCAGTACTTC. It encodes CASSESGEVVYEQYF.

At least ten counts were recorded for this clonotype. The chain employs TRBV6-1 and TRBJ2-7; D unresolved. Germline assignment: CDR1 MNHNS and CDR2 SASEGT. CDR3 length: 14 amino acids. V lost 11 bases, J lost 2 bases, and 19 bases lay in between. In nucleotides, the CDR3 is TGTGCCTCCGCCTTACCCGGGTCCACCTACGAGCAGTACTTC. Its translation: CASALPGSTYEQYF.

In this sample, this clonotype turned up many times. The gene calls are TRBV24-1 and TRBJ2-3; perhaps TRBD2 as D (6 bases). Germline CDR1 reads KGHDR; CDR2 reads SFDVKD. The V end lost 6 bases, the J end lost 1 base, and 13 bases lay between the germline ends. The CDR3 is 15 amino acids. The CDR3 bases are TGTGCCACCAGTATCTGGCGGGACGGCACAGATACGCAGTATTTT. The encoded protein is CATSIWRDGTDTQYF.

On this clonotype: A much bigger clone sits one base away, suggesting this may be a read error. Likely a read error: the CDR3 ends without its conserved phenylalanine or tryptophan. This CDR3 reads CASRRGIPRPYEQYI. The CDR3 coding sequence is TGTGCCAGCAGAAGAGGGATTCCTCGACCCTACGAGCAGTACATC. The chain combines TRBV6-1 with TRBJ2-7; perhaps TRBD2 as D (5 bases). The ends were cut back, 6 bases at V and 2 bases at J, with 17 bases in the middle. Germline CDR1 and CDR2: MNHNS and SASEGT. The CDR3 is made up of 15 amino acids.

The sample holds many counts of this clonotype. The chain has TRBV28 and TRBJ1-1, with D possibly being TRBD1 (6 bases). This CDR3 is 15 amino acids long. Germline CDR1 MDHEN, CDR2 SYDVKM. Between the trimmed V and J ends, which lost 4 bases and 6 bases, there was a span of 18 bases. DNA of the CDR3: TGTGCCAGCAGTTATGGCGGGGTGGGGGGCGCTGAAGCTTTCTTT. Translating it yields CASSYGGVGGAEAFF. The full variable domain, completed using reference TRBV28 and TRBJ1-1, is DVKVTQSSRYLVKRTGEKVFLECVQDMDHENMFWYRQDPGLGLRLIYFSYDVKMKEKGDIPEGYSVSREKKERFSLILESASTNQTSMYLCASSYGGVGGAEAFFGQGTRLTVV.

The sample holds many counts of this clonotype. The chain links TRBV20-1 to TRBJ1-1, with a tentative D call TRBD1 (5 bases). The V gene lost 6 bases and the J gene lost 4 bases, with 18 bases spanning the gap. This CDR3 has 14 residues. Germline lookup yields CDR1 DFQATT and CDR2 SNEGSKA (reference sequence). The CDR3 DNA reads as TGCAGTGCCCTTCTCCAGGGCTGGGTCACTGAAGCTTTCTTT. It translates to CSALLQGWVTEAFF.

The CDR3 nucleotides are TGTGCCAGCGACCAGCGGGAGTCTACCTACGAGCAGTACTTC. Residues: CASDQRESTYEQYF. The chain joins TRBV6-1 to TRBJ2-7, with 8 positions matching TRBD2. V was pared by 8 bases and J by 2 bases, with 8 bases of the junction left unmatched. Germline lookup yields CDR1 MNHNS and CDR2 SASEGT. CDR3 length equals 14 residues.

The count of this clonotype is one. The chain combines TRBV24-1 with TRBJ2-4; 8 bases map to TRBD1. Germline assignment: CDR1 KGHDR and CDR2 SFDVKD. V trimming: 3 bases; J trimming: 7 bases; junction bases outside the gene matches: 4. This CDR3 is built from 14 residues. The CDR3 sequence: CATSDPRQGNIQYF. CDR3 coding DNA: TGTGCCACCAGTGATCCTCGACAGGGGAACATTCAGTACTTC.

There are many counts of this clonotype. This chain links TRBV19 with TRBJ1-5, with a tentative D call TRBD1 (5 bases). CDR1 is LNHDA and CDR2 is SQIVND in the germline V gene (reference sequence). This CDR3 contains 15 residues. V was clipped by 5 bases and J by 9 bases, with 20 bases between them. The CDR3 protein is CASSLGEGQGWPQHF. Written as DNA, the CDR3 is TGTGCCAGTAGTCTTGGGGAGGGCCAGGGCTGGCCCCAGCATTTT.

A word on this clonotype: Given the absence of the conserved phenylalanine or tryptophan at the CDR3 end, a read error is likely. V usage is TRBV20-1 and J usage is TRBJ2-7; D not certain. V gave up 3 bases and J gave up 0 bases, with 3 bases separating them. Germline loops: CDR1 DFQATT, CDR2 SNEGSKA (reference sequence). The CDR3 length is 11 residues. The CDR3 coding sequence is TGCAGTGCTAGGTCCTCCTACGAGCAGTACCTC. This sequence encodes CSARSSYEQYL.

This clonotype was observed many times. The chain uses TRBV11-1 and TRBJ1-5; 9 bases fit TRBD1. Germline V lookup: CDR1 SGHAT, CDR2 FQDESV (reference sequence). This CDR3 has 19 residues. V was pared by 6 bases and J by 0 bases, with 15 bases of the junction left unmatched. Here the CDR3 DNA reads TGTGCCAGCAGTTCCTCCAGAACAGGGGGCCTTTTTAGCAATCAGCCCCAGCATTTT. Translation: CASSSSRTGGLFSNQPQHF. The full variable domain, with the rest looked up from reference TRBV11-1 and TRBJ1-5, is EAEVAQSPRYKITEKSQAVAFWCDPISGHATLYWYRQILGQGPELLVQFQDESVVDDSQLPKDRFSAERLKGVDSTLKIQPAELGDSAMYLCASSSSRTGGLFSNQPQHFGDGTRLSIL.